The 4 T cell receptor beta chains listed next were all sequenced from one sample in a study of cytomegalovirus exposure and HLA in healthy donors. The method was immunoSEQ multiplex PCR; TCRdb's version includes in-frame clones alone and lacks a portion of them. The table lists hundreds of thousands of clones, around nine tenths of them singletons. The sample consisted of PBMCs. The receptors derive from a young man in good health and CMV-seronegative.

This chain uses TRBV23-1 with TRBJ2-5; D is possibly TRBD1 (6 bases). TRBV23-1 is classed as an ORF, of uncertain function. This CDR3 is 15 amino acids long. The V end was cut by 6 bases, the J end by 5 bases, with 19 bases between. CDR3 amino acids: CASSTGQSTWETQYF. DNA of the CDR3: TGCGCCAGCAGCACGGGACAATCTACCTGGGAGACCCAGTACTTC.

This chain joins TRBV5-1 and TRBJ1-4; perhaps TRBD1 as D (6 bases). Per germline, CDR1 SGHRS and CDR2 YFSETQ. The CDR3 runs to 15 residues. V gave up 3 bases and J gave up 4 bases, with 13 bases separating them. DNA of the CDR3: TGCGCCAGCAGCTCCCTGGACAGCCTTAATGAAAAACTGTTTTTT. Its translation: CASSSLDSLNEKLFF.

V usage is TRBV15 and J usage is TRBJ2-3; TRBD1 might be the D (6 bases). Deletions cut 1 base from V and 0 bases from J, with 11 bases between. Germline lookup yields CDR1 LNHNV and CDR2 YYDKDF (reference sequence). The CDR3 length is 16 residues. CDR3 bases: TGTGCCACCAGCAGAGTAGGGGGACACAGCACAGATACGCAGTATTTT. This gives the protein CATSRVGGHSTDTQYF.

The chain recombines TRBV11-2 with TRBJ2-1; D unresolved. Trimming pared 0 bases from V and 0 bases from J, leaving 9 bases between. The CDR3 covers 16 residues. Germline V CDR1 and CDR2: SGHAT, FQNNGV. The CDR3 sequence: CASSLDFGSSYNEQFF. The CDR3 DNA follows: TGTGCCAGCAGCTTAGATTTCGGTAGCTCCTACAATGAGCAGTTCTTC.